The next 22 T cell receptor beta chains were all read from a single sample in a study of Graves' ophthalmopathy and Graves' hyperthyroidism. RNA transcripts served as template for amplifying TCR beta CDR3 sequences. The library came from an HTBI-primed first-round RT-PCR and a second-round multiplex PCR. TCRdb redid the calling of the multiplex PCR reads with MiXCR, one entry per CDR3 protein. Altogether about 400,000 distinct CDR3 sequences are present, roughly 15% being singletons, with the ten largest covering approximately 7%. Material for sequencing was peripheral blood. The receptors derive from a woman under 30 with stable Graves' hyperthyroidism.

As for this clonotype: The junction and the germline gene differ at one end; a read error may be behind it. J is TRBJ1-6 and V is TRBV12-3 or TRBV12-4; TRBD1 matches 8 bases. The CDR3 runs 16 residues. CDR3 nucleotides: TGTGCCAGCAGACGACAGGGGAGCTCCTATAATGCACCCCTCCACTTT. Its protein is CASRRQGSSYNAPLHF.

This clonotype was observed at least ten times. This chain links TRBV6-1 with TRBJ2-7, with 15 bases lining up with TRBD2. The CDR3 extends over 14 amino acids. V gave up 8 bases and J gave up 4 bases; unmatched junction bases: 3. Germline lookup yields CDR1 MNHNS and CDR2 SASEGT. This CDR3 is CASDGTSGGYEQYF. The DNA for the CDR3 is TGTGCCAGCGACGGGACTAGCGGGGGGTACGAGCAGTACTTC.

This clonotype was detected only a few times. The chain couples TRBV13 to TRBJ2-3; the D is unclear. The CDR3 is 11 residues long. CDR1 is PRHDT, CDR2 FYEKMQ, per germline (reference sequence). The V end was cut by 2 bases, the J end by 8 bases, with 5 bases between. CDR3 nucleotides: TGTGCCAGCAGCTTACTAAGTACGCAGTATTTT. As protein: CASSLLSTQYF.

This clonotype was recorded at least ten times. The V call is TRBV2, the J call TRBJ1-5, with a weak D call TRBD1 (5 bases). The CDR3 has 14 amino acids. Germline V CDR1 and CDR2: SNHLY, FYNNEI. The V gene lost 2 bases and the J gene lost 2 bases, with 7 bases spanning the gap. CDR3 DNA sequence: TGTGCCAGCAGTGAACAACAGGGCAATCAGCCCCAGCATTTT. It translates to CASSEQQGNQPQHF. The variable domain in full, with the rest retrieved from reference TRBV2 and TRBJ1-5, is EPEVTQTPSHQVTQMGQEVILRCVPISNHLYFYWYRQILGQKVEFLVSFYNNEISEKSEIFDDQFSVERPDGSNFTLKIRSTKLEDSAMYFCASSEQQGNQPQHFGDGTRLSIL.

This clonotype was seen many times. The chain carries TRBV7-3 and TRBJ2-5; the D is unclear. The CDR3 has 13 amino acids. Germline V gene lookup returns CDR1 SGHTA and CDR2 FQGTGA. V was clipped by 10 bases and J by 4 bases, with 16 bases between them. In DNA, the CDR3 is TGTGCCACCTCGCGTGGGGATGGAGAGACCCAGTACTTC. Translated, it gives CATSRGDGETQYF.

This clonotype was recorded many times. The rearrangement uses TRBV27 and TRBJ1-1; D not resolved. The length of the CDR3 is 15 residues. V was trimmed by 4 bases and J by 0 bases, leaving 12 bases between them. Germline V CDR1 and CDR2: MNHEY, SMNVEV (reference sequence). In DNA form, the CDR3 reads TGTGCCAGCAGTTCTTGGGCCCTCGTGAACACTGAAGCTTTCTTT. Its protein product is CASSSWALVNTEAFF.

This clonotype showed up many times. The chain joins TRBV19 to TRBJ2-5, with a weak D call TRBD2 (7 bases). V was shortened by 11 bases and J by 5 bases, with 18 bases between the two germline ends. This CDR3 is built from 13 residues. Germline CDR1 LNHDA, CDR2 SQIVND (reference sequence). CDR3 amino acids: CASSSRGGETQYF. CDR3 nucleotide sequence: TGTGCCTCGTCCAGCAGGGGAGGGGAGACCCAGTACTTC.

This sequence joins TRBV6-1 and TRBJ2-2; TRBD2 matches at 9 bases. Losses at the gene ends were 6 bases for V and 4 bases for J; bases not matched to a gene: 0. Germline CDR1 and CDR2: MNHNS and SASEGT. CDR3 length equals 13 residues. The CDR3 DNA follows: TGTGCCAGCAGGACTAGCGGCACCGGGGAGCTGTTTTTT. Protein: CASRTSGTGELFF.

This clonotype has ten or more counts. The V gene is TRBV9, the J gene TRBJ2-7; no reliable D call. Germline CDR1 and CDR2: SGDLS and YYNGEE. This CDR3 has 14 amino acids. Trimming removed 1 base at V and 0 bases at J, with 8 bases between. The CDR3 protein is CASSVSASSYEQYF. The CDR3 region has the DNA TGTGCCAGCAGCGTATCAGCTAGCTCCTACGAGCAGTACTTC.

The CDR3 nucleotides are TGCAGTGCTAGTGGGCAGGTGAACACTGAAGCTTTCTTT. It is translated as CSASGQVNTEAFF. The rearrangement uses TRBV20-1 and TRBJ1-1; D is uncertain. Deletions cut 3 bases from V and 0 bases from J, with 8 bases between. Germline values: CDR1 DFQATT, CDR2 SNEGSKA (reference sequence). The length of the CDR3 is 13 residues.

This clonotype was seen repeatedly, ten times or more. The rearrangement joins TRBV10-3 to TRBJ1-2; TRBD1 matches 10 bases. The CDR3 consists of 15 residues. Germline V lookup: CDR1 ENHRY, CDR2 SYGVKD. With 3 bases clipped from V and 8 bases from J, the junction kept 9 bases outside the gene matches. CDR3 in amino acids: CAISDSDRGLSGYTF. The CDR3 DNA is TGTGCCATCAGTGATTCCGACAGGGGGCTGAGCGGCTACACCTTC.

This clonotype showed up just a few times. A read error may be the cause here, since a much bigger clone is one base away. The rearrangement uses TRBV5-6 and TRBJ1-1, with D hard to call. The CDR3 runs 13 residues. V lost 1 base and J 7 bases, leaving 11 bases between the germline ends. CDR1 is SGHDT and CDR2 is YYEEEE in the germline V gene. Written as DNA, the CDR3 is TGTGCCAGCAGCTTGTCTACGCTGGTTGAAGCTTTCTTT. It yields the protein CASSLSTLVEAFF.

At least ten counts were recorded for this clonotype. The rearrangement links TRBV6-2 or TRBV6-3 to TRBJ1-1; possible D gene TRBD1, 5 bases. This CDR3 spans 14 amino acids. V lost 0 bases and J 3 bases, leaving 8 bases between the germline ends. The germline V gene has CDR1 MNHEY and CDR2 SVGEGT. CDR3: CASSYSDSYTEAFF. CDR3 coding DNA: TGTGCCAGCAGTTACTCTGACAGTTACACTGAAGCTTTCTTT.

V usage is TRBV6-5 and J usage is TRBJ2-5, with D possibly matching TRBD2 (6 bases). V lost 6 bases and J lost 4, with 21 bases in between. Germline CDR1 is MNHEY and CDR2 is SVGAGI. The CDR3 covers 16 residues. The CDR3 bases are TGTGCCAGCAGCCACCCGAGATACAAAGCGGGAGAGACCCAGTACTTC. The encoded protein is CASSHPRYKAGETQYF.

The rearrangement links TRBV7-2 to TRBJ1-1; a weak D match, TRBD1 (5 bases). Germline CDR1 and CDR2: SGHTA and FQGNSA. The CDR3 covers 14 residues. V lost 1 base and J lost 4, with 10 bases in between. The CDR3 sequence: CASSLVRAATEAFF. The CDR3 DNA follows: TGTGCCAGCAGCTTAGTCAGGGCGGCCACTGAAGCTTTCTTT.

The genes are TRBV24-1 and TRBJ2-5; 7 bases map to TRBD1. After removal of 3 bases from V and 2 bases from J, the junction contained 11 bases not matched to a gene. Germline V CDR1 and CDR2: KGHDR, SFDVKD. The CDR3 is made up of 17 amino acids. As DNA, the CDR3 is TGTGCCACCAGTGATCCCTCCCTCGACAGGGAGCAAGAGACCCAGTACTTC. Encoded protein: CATSDPSLDREQETQYF.

This clonotype was seen a single time. The chain couples TRBV10-3 to TRBJ2-7, with 12 bases matching TRBD2. V lost 7 bases to trimming and J lost 5 bases; unmatched junction nucleotides: 3. Germline V gene sequence: CDR1 ENHRY, CDR2 SYGVKD. This CDR3 is 13 amino acids long. The CDR3 DNA reads as TGTGCCATCACCGGACTAGCGGGAAACGAGCAGTACTTC. Translation gives CAITGLAGNEQYF.

This clonotype came up many times. The chain links TRBV20-1 to TRBJ2-7, with 8 bases that match TRBD1. The V segment lost 5 bases and the J segment 2 bases; nucleotides outside the gene matches: 20. Germline CDR1 reads DFQATT; CDR2 reads SNEGSKA (reference sequence). This CDR3 has 18 residues. CDR3 sequence reads: CSAARARAGGLNPYEQYF. For the CDR3, the DNA is TGCAGTGCTGCACGAGCGAGGGCAGGGGGCTTAAACCCCTACGAGCAGTACTTC.

The sample holds many counts of this clonotype. The chain has TRBV9 and TRBJ1-2; unclear D gene. Trimming stripped 0 bases from V and 2 bases from J, with 5 bases between. Germline V CDR1 and CDR2: SGDLS, YYNGEE. The CDR3 is 13 amino acids. CDR3 bases: TGTGCCAGCAGCGTAGATCAGAACTATGGCTACACCTTC. This sequence encodes CASSVDQNYGYTF.

This clonotype came up many times. CDR3 in DNA: TGCAGTGCTAGAGGTTTGGGGCAATCTCAAGAGACCCAGTACTTC. Its translation: CSARGLGQSQETQYF. The J gene is TRBJ2-5, the V gene TRBV20-1; perhaps TRBD1 as D (5 bases). V was pared by 1 base and J by 2 bases, with 14 bases between. Germline lookup yields CDR1 DFQATT and CDR2 SNEGSKA (reference sequence). This CDR3 has 15 amino acids.

This clonotype was counted many times. The rearrangement links TRBV5-1 to TRBJ2-5; D is undetermined. CDR3 length: 15 amino acids. Trimming took 0 bases from V and 5 from J, leaving 14 bases between them. Germline V lookup: CDR1 SGHRS, CDR2 YFSETQ. CDR3 coding DNA: TGCGCCAGCAGCTTGGAACCCATCTCACGGGAGACCCAGTACTTC. It specifies CASSLEPISRETQYF.

In this sample, this clonotype turned up many times. DNA for the CDR3: TGTGCCAGCAGCTTAACGATCGGGGGGAGAAACATTCAGTACTTC. Translated, it gives CASSLTIGGRNIQYF. The chain recombines TRBV7-9 with TRBJ2-4, with TRBD2 matching over 7 bases. Germline assignment: CDR1 SEHNR and CDR2 FQNEAQ (reference sequence). The CDR3 is 15 amino acids. With 2 bases clipped from V and 6 bases from J, the junction kept 7 bases outside the gene matches.